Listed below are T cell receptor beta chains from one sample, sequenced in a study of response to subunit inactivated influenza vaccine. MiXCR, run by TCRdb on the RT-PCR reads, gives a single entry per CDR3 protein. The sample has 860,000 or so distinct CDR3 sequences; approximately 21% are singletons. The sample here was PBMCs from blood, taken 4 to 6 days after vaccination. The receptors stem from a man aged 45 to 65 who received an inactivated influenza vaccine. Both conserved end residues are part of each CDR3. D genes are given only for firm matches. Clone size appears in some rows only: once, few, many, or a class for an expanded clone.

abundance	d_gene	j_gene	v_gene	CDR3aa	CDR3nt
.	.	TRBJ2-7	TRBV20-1	CSAATGSYEQYF	TGCAGTGCTGCGACAGGCTCCTACGAGCAGTACTTC
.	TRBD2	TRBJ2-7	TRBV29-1	CSVRTSGGSYEQYF	TGCAGCGTTAGGACTAGCGGGGGGTCCTACGAGCAGTACTTC
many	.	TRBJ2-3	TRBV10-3	CAISESMMGPGGTRTDTQYF	TGTGCCATCAGTGAGTCGATGATGGGGCCAGGCGGGACCAGAACAGATACGCAGTATTTT
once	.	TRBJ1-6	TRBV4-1	CASSQERDYNSPLHF	TGCGCCAGCAGCCAAGAGCGGGACTATAATTCACCCCTCCACTTT
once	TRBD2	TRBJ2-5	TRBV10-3	CAISESYLTSVETQYF	TGTGCCATCAGTGAGTCGTATCTGACTAGCGTAGAGACCCAGTACTTC
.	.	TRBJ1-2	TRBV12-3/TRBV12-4	CASSLALKVGGGYTF	TGTGCCAGCAGTTTAGCCCTTAAAGTGGGAGGCGGCTACACCTTC
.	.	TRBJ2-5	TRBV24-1	CATSVGQYQETQYF	TGTGCCACCAGCGTAGGACAATACCAAGAGACCCAGTACTTC
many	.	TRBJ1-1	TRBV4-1	CASSQTPGHPNTEAFF	TGCGCCAGCAGCCAAACCCCGGGACACCCGAACACTGAAGCTTTCTTT
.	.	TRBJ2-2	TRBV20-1	CSARVTRGAGELFF	TGCAGTGCTAGAGTTACCAGGGGCGCCGGGGAGCTGTTTTTT
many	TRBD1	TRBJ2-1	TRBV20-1	CSAPSKGQGMGHGQFF	TGCAGTGCTCCCTCAAAAGGACAGGGAATGGGTCATGGTCAGTTCTTC
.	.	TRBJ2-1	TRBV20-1	CSAPRTVNEQFF	TGCAGTGCTCCGCGGACTGTCAATGAGCAGTTCTTC
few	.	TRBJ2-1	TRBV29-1	CSVEAVVNEQFF	TGCAGCGTTGAAGCCGTCGTCAATGAGCAGTTCTTC